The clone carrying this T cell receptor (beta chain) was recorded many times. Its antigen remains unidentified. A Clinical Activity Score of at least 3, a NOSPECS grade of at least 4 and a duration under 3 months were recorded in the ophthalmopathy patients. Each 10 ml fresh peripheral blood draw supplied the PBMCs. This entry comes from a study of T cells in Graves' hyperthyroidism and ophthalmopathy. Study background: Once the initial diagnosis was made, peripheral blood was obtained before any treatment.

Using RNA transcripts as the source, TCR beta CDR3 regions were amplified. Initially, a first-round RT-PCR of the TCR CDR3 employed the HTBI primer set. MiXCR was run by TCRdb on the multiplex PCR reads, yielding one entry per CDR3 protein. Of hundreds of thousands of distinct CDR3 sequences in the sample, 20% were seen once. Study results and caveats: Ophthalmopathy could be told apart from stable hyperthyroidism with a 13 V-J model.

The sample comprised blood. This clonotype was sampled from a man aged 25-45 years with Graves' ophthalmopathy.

This CDR3 reads CASSGDRGGNQPQHF. CDR3 DNA: TGTGCCAGCAGTGGAGACAGGGGGGGCAATCAGCCCCAGCATTTT. This chain connects TRBV2 to TRBJ1-5; 9 bases are a match to TRBD1. Germline-derived CDR1 and CDR2 are SNHLY and FYNNEI. Germline trimming cut 4 bases from V and 2 bases from J; bases unmatched to any gene: 3. This CDR3 is 15 amino acids long. Variable domain in full (rest from reference TRBV2 and TRBJ1-5): EPEVTQTPSHQVTQMGQEVILRCVPISNHLYFYWYRQILGQKVEFLVSFYNNEISEKSEIFDDQFSVERPDGSNFTLKIRSTKLEDSAMYFCASSGDRGGNQPQHFGDGTRLSIL.